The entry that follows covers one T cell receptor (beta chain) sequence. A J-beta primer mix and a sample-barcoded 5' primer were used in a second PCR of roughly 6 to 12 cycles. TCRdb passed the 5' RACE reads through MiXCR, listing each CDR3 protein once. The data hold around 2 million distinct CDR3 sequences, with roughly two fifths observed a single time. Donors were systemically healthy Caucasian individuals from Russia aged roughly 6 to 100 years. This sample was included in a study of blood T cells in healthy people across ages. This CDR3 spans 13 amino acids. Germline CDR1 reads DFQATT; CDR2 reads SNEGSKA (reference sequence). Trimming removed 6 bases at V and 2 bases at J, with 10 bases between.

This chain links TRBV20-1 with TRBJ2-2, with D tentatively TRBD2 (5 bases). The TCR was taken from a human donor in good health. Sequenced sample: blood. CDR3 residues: CSAPSGNTGELFF. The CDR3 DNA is TGCAGTGCCCCGAGCGGAAACACCGGGGAGCTGTTTTTT.